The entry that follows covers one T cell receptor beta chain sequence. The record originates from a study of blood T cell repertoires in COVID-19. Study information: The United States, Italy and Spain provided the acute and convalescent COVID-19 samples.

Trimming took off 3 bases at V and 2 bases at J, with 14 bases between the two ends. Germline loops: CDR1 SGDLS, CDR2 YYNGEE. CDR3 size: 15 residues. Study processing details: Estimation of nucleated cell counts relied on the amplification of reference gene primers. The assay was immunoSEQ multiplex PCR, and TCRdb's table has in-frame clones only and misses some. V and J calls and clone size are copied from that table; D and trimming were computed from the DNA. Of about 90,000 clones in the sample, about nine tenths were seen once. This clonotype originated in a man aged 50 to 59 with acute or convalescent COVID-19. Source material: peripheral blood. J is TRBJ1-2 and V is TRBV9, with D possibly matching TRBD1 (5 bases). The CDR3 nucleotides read TGTGCCAGCAGCGCAGGAGGGACGGCCAACTATGGCTACACCTTC. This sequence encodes CASSAGGTANYGYTF.